This paragraph reports one T cell receptor (beta chain). This sample stems from a study of blood T cell repertoires in COVID-19. Study background: Acute and convalescent COVID-19 samples came from the United States, Italy and Spain. PBMCs, B-cell-depleted T cells, or T cells were the source of the cDNA or gDNA that made up the material.

The CDR3 runs to 17 residues. Germline V lookup: CDR1 SEHNR, CDR2 FQNEAQ (reference sequence). The V gene lost 2 bases and the J gene lost 4 bases, with 17 bases spanning the gap. Under the authors' procedure: Reference gene primer amplification yielded estimated nucleated cell counts. Measured with immunoSEQ multiplex PCR; TCRdb has only the in-frame clones, and not every one. From that table come the V and J calls and clone size; the DNA was used to work out D and trimming. The sample includes 150,000 to 200,000 clones, roughly 91% of them seen just once. The source material was peripheral blood. The TCR sequence derives from a woman in her forties or fifties with acute or convalescent COVID-19. J is TRBJ1-4 and V is TRBV7-9, with unresolved D. CDR3 coding DNA: TGTGCCAGCAGCTTATATTCTTTCCCCAGACTTAATGAAAAACTGTTTTTT. Its translation: CASSLYSFPRLNEKLFF.